These 2 T cell receptor beta chains share one sample of origin, sequenced in a study of T cells in tumors and immune-related adverse events. The data were produced by immunoSEQ multiplex PCR, yet TCRdb's version contains in-frame clones alone and is incomplete. The sample carries more than 20,000 clones, around nine tenths recorded once. Sample: lymph node tissue, taken from a patient treated with anti-PD-1 therapy. These TCRs come from a female donor with metastatic renal cell carcinoma.

The chain uses TRBV4-3 and TRBJ1-1; the D gene is possibly TRBD1 (5 bases). Trimming removed 4 bases from V and 4 bases from J, with 10 bases in between. The CDR3 is 13 amino acids. From germline, CDR1 is LGHNA and CDR2 YSLEER. The chain's CDR3 is CASSLTGGTEAFF. The DNA of the CDR3 is TGCGCCAGCAGCCTAACAGGAGGCACTGAAGCTTTCTTT.

CDR3: CASSLMRSNSNQPQHF. The CDR3, as DNA: TGTGCCAGCAGCTTGATGAGGAGTAATAGCAATCAGCCCCAGCATTTT. V gene TRBV5-4 combines with J gene TRBJ1-5; D is ambiguous. V dropped 1 base and J dropped 0 bases, with 11 bases sitting between them. This CDR3 contains 16 residues. Per germline, CDR1 SGHNT and CDR2 YYREEE (reference sequence).